This TCR beta chain was documented in a study of blood T cell repertoires in COVID-19. The wider study: Samples representing acute and convalescent COVID-19 were sourced from the United States, Italy and Spain.

Germline lookup yields CDR1 KGHSH and CDR2 LQKENI. This CDR3 contains 16 residues. The J segment lost 2 bases and the V segment lost 0 bases, leaving 1 base of the junction unmatched. Sequencing used immunoSEQ multiplex PCR; TCRdb keeps in-frame clones, though not all of them. This sample yields fewer than 60,000 clones, of which around 92% are seen a single time; over 15% belongs to the top ten. Sequencing was performed on peripheral blood. V and J are TRBV18 and TRBJ1-5; TRBD1 matches 10 bases. This TCR derives from a human donor in a cohort sampled during active COVID-19. CDR3 protein: CASSPPGQGRNQPQHF. In DNA form, the CDR3 reads TGTGCCAGCTCACCACCGGGACAGGGGCGCAATCAGCCCCAGCATTTT.